The 14 T cell receptor beta chains reported below all come from one sample, sequenced in a study of blood T cell repertoires in COVID-19. Produced via immunoSEQ multiplex PCR; TCRdb's table is partial and in-frame only. Of almost 400,000 clones listed, 70% to 90% are singletons. Sequenced sample: peripheral blood. All receptors derive from a woman aged 55-69 years with COVID-19, enrolled during active disease.

The chain recombines TRBV7-9 with TRBJ2-7, with a possible D match to TRBD2 (5 bases). From germline, CDR1 is SEHNR and CDR2 FQNEAQ (reference sequence). V lost 0 bases, J lost 2 bases, and 8 bases lay in between. There are 14 residues in the CDR3. The CDR3 DNA reads as TGTGCCAGCAGCTTAGCCGGGGTAACCTACGAGCAGTACTTC. Its translation: CASSLAGVTYEQYF.

The chain uses TRBV19 and TRBJ1-5; 10 bases line up with TRBD1. V was clipped by 5 bases and J by 4 bases; unmatched bases: 5. There are 15 residues in the CDR3. The germline V gene has CDR1 LNHDA and CDR2 SQIVND (reference sequence). In nucleotides, the CDR3 is TGTGCCAGTAGTCCTGACAGGGGGCGAAATCAGCCCCAGCATTTT. Translated: CASSPDRGRNQPQHF. The full variable domain, in which reference TRBV19 and TRBJ1-5 provide the parts outside the CDR3, is DGGITQSPKYLFRKEGQNVTLSCEQNLNHDAMYWYRQDPGQGLRLIYYSQIVNDFQKGDIAEGYSVSREKKESFPLTVTSAQKNPTAFYLCASSPDRGRNQPQHFGDGTRLSIL.

About this clone itself: This same CDR3 is encoded by further DNA sequences in the sample. The CDR3 nucleotides are TGTGCCAGCTCACCACGGCAGGGGACCTACGAGCAGTACTTC. Its protein is CASSPRQGTYEQYF. The rearrangement links TRBV18 to TRBJ2-7; D might be TRBD1 (6 bases). CDR3 size: 14 residues. Between the trimmed V and J ends, which lost 1 base and 2 bases, there was a span of 9 bases. Germline-derived CDR1 and CDR2 are KGHSH and LQKENI.

This chain joins TRBV7-3 and TRBJ2-1; D may be TRBD2 (7 bases). The germline CDR1 and CDR2 sequences are SGHTA and FQGTGA. The CDR3 extends over 14 amino acids. Between the trimmed V and J ends, which lost 5 bases and 6 bases, there was a span of 14 bases. CDR3 sequence reads: CASSQRGEGNEQFF. The CDR3 coding sequence is TGTGCCAGCAGCCAAAGGGGGGAGGGCAATGAGCAGTTCTTC.

In its sample, this clone was seen once. This chain joins TRBV18 and TRBJ2-2; 7 bases align to TRBD1. V shed 2 bases and J 4 bases; nucleotides not matched to a gene: 4. The CDR3 spans 15 residues. CDR1 and CDR2 from the germline V gene are KGHSH and LQKENI. CDR3 loop: CASSPVAGGTGELFF. The CDR3 bases are TGTGCCAGCTCACCAGTGGCAGGGGGCACCGGGGAGCTGTTTTTT.

The genes are TRBV20-1 and TRBJ2-7, with a weak D call TRBD2 (6 bases). Germline CDR1 and CDR2: DFQATT and SNEGSKA (reference sequence). The CDR3 length is 15 residues. V was cut by 3 bases and J by 5 bases, with 20 bases left in between. The CDR3 region is CSASLFSGVGDEQYF. In DNA form, the CDR3 reads TGCAGTGCTAGTCTCTTCTCGGGGGTCGGGGACGAGCAGTACTTC.

The chain links TRBV28 to TRBJ2-5, with 12 bases fitting TRBD1. Germline assignment: CDR1 MDHEN and CDR2 SYDVKM. Germline trimming cut 4 bases from V and 4 bases from J; bases unmatched to any gene: 7. CDR3 size: 16 residues. CDR3 protein: CASSSRGTGGRETQYF. CDR3 in DNA: TGTGCCAGCAGTTCCCGGGGGACAGGGGGCAGAGAGACCCAGTACTTC.

The table lists this clone with a count of one. V gene TRBV5-1 combines with J gene TRBJ2-5; D possibly corresponds to TRBD1 (6 bases). V was clipped by 3 bases and J by 2 bases, with 11 bases between them. CDR3 length: 14 residues. Germline V gives CDR1 SGHRS, CDR2 YFSETQ. CDR3 nucleotide sequence: TGCGCCAGCAGCTCCCTACAGGGACAAGAGACCCAGTACTTC. Its protein product is CASSSLQGQETQYF.

This sequence joins TRBV30 and TRBJ2-4, with D perhaps matching TRBD1 (6 bases). The CDR3 length is 14 residues. Trimming left V 7 bases short and J 3 bases short, with 16 bases between. Germline CDR1 and CDR2: GTSNPN and SVGIG (reference sequence). DNA for the CDR3: TGTGCCTTCTCGAGGGGGAGTGTCAAAAACATTCAGTACTTC. Translated, it gives CAFSRGSVKNIQYF.

This chain joins TRBV6-6 and TRBJ1-4, with TRBD1 matching 7 bases. With 5 bases clipped from V and 6 bases from J, the junction kept 18 bases outside the gene matches. The germline CDR1 and CDR2 sequences are MNHNY and SVGAGI (reference sequence). The CDR3 runs 18 residues. The CDR3 sequence: CASSQTRSASGGYEKLFF. CDR3 sequence (DNA): TGTGCCAGCAGTCAAACCCGCTCCGCATCAGGGGGATATGAAAAACTGTTTTTT.

J is TRBJ2-4 and V is TRBV6-5; D perhaps matches TRBD1 (8 bases). Trimming pared 7 bases from V and 8 bases from J, leaving 15 bases between. Germline V lookup: CDR1 MNHEY, CDR2 SVGAGI. The CDR3 is 13 residues long. This CDR3 reads CASKQGGYDIQYF. Here the CDR3 DNA reads TGTGCCAGCAAACAGGGGGGGTATGACATTCAGTACTTC.

A single count supports this clone. The chain links TRBV19 to TRBJ1-1; 7 bases align to TRBD1. V trimming: 1 base; J trimming: 4 bases; junction bases outside the gene matches: 3. CDR1 and CDR2 (germline): LNHDA, SQIVND (reference sequence). The CDR3 covers 14 residues. The CDR3 loop reads CASSIGQGSTEAFF. The CDR3 bases are TGTGCCAGTAGTATAGGACAGGGCTCCACTGAAGCTTTCTTT.

The rearrangement uses TRBV7-2 and TRBJ2-7; D gene ambiguous. Trimming removed 1 base at V and 2 bases at J, with 15 bases between. The CDR3 consists of 16 residues. CDR1 SGHTA and CDR2 FQGNSA come from the germline V gene. CDR3 DNA: TGTGCCAGCAGCTTAGGGGCGCCGGTCACAGCCTACGAGCAGTACTTC. Residues: CASSLGAPVTAYEQYF. The complete variable domain, with remaining parts taken from reference TRBV7-2 and TRBJ2-7, reads GAGVSQSPSNKVTEKGKDVELRCDPISGHTALYWYRQSLGQGLEFLIYFQGNSAPDKSGLPSDRFSAERTGGSVSTLTIQRTQQEDSAVYLCASSLGAPVTAYEQYFGPGTRLTVT.

The rearrangement links TRBV27 to TRBJ1-5; no clear D. The CDR3 consists of 15 residues. Trimming pared 6 bases from V and 1 base from J, leaving 13 bases between. The germline V gene has CDR1 MNHEY and CDR2 SMNVEV (reference sequence). The CDR3 nucleotides read TGTGCCAGCAGACCCTTGTCCGGGAGCAATCAGCCCCAGCATTTT. Translating gives CASRPLSGSNQPQHF.